This passage covers 11 T cell receptor beta chains from one sample sequenced in a study of blood T cell repertoires in COVID-19. The table came from immunoSEQ multiplex PCR; TCRdb's copy has only in-frame clones and leaves some out. Of about 260,000 clones in the sample, 84% were seen once. Source material: peripheral blood. These TCRs come from a man in his sixties with acute or convalescent COVID-19.

Only a few counts were recorded for this clone. The chain joins TRBV3-1 (or the pseudogene TRBV3-2) to TRBJ2-2; D is unclear. The CDR3 has 14 residues. Per germline, CDR1 LGHDT and CDR2 YNNKEL (reference sequence). The V end lost 0 bases, the J end lost 4 bases, and 6 bases lay between the germline ends. CDR3 nucleotide sequence: TGTGCCAGCAGCCAAGATTCCGTCACCGGGGAGCTGTTTTTT. It encodes CASSQDSVTGELFF.

The DNA of the CDR3 is TGTGCCAGCAGCTTATTAGCGGGAGGGCCGGGCGGTGAGCAGTTCTTC. It yields the protein CASSLLAGGPGGEQFF. The chain has TRBV7-9 and TRBJ2-1; 11 bases map to TRBD2. This CDR3 is 16 amino acids long. The J segment lost 9 bases and the V segment lost 2 bases, leaving 9 bases of the junction unmatched. The germline CDR1 and CDR2 sequences are SEHNR and FQNEAQ (reference sequence).

The count of this clone is one. This chain joins TRBV5-1 and TRBJ2-4; D may be TRBD1 (6 bases). The CDR3 contains 14 residues. Germline CDR1 is SGHRS and CDR2 is YFSETQ. V gave up 3 bases and J gave up 4 bases, with 11 bases separating them. The CDR3 coding sequence is TGCGCCAGCAGCTCCGGGACAAATAAAAACATTCAGTACTTC. Amino acid sequence: CASSSGTNKNIQYF.

This clone was observed a single time. The CDR3 here is CASSPRTSGANEQFF. In DNA, the CDR3 is TGTGCCAGCTCACCGAGGACTAGCGGAGCTAATGAGCAGTTCTTC. The chain has TRBV18 and TRBJ2-1; TRBD2 matches 10 bases. Germline CDR1 reads KGHSH; CDR2 reads LQKENI. V gave up 3 bases and J gave up 7 bases; unmatched junction bases: 6. The CDR3 covers 15 residues.

The chain recombines TRBV6-6 with TRBJ1-2; D gene ambiguous. The germline CDR1 and CDR2 sequences are MNHNY and SVGAGI (reference sequence). V was cut by 0 bases and J by 7 bases, with 9 bases left in between. This CDR3 region has 13 residues. The CDR3 region is CASSYSKQPGYTF. In DNA, the CDR3 is TGTGCCAGCAGTTACTCGAAACAGCCTGGCTACACCTTC.

The table lists this clone with a count of one. The chain has TRBV5-4 and TRBJ1-4, with D perhaps TRBD1 (6 bases). CDR3 length: 14 residues. CDR1 SGHNT and CDR2 YYREEE come from the germline V gene (reference sequence). With 0 bases removed from V and 8 bases from J, the gap between germline ends came to 11 bases. CDR3 in amino acids: CASSLVGGGEKLFF. The CDR3 region has the DNA TGTGCCAGCAGCTTGGTGGGGGGGGGCGAAAAACTGTTTTTT.

V is TRBV29-1 and J is TRBJ2-7; 7 positions match TRBD2. The V gene end was trimmed by 3 bases and the J gene end by 5 bases; junction bases not matched to a gene: 7. The CDR3 has 13 amino acids. The germline V gene has CDR1 SQVTM and CDR2 ANQGSEA. The CDR3 DNA sequence: TGCAGCGTTGATTCGGCGGGAGTCCACGAGCAGTACTTC. Translated: CSVDSAGVHEQYF.

This clone occurred a few times. The chain joins TRBV5-5 to TRBJ2-7, with TRBD2 as a possible D gene (6 bases). The V end was cut by 0 bases, the J end by 8 bases, with 21 bases between. CDR3 length equals 16 residues. The germline gives CDR1 SGHKS, CDR2 YYEKEE (reference sequence). The CDR3 loop is CASSLVVSGVAAQQYF. The CDR3 region has the DNA TGTGCCAGCAGCTTGGTCGTATCGGGGGTCGCCGCGCAGCAGTACTTC.

J is TRBJ1-2 and V is TRBV4-1; TRBD1 is a possible D gene (6 bases). The germline V gene encodes CDR1 MGHRA and CDR2 YSYEKL. Trimming left V 5 bases short and J 4 bases short, with 14 bases between. This CDR3 spans 14 amino acids. The CDR3 nucleotides read TGCGCCAGCAGCGAGGGGGGGGGTACCTATGGCTACACCTTC. The encoded protein is CASSEGGGTYGYTF.

J is TRBJ1-1 and V is TRBV24-1; 9 bases align to TRBD1. V dropped 9 bases and J dropped 10; count of bases not matched to a gene: 11. Germline assignment: CDR1 KGHDR and CDR2 SFDVKD. The CDR3 covers 13 residues. The CDR3 DNA reads TGTGCCACCGAAAGGGACAGGGCCCCACGAGCTTTCTTT. Its translation: CATERDRAPRAFF.

This clone occurred a few times. This sequence joins TRBV4-1 and TRBJ1-5, with TRBD1 matching 7 bases. V lost 4 bases to trimming and J lost 5 bases; unmatched junction nucleotides: 14. CDR1 and CDR2 (germline): MGHRA, YSYEKL. The CDR3 spans 17 residues. The CDR3: CASSLEGGRGGHQPQHF. As DNA, the CDR3 is TGCGCCAGCAGCCTGGAGGGCGGCCGAGGGGGCCATCAGCCCCAGCATTTT.